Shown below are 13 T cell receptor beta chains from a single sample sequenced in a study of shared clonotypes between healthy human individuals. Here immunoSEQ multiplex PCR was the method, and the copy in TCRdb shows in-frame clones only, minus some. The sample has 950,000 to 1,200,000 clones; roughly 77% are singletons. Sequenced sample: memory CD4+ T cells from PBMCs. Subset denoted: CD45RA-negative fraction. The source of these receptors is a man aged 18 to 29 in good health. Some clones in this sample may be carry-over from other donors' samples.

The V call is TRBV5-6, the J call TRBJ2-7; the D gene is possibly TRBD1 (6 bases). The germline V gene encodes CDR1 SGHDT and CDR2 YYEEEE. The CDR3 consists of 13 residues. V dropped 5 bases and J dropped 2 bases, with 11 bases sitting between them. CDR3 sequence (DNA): TGTGCCAGCAGTACAGGGAGCGCCTACGAGCAGTACTTC. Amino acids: CASSTGSAYEQYF.

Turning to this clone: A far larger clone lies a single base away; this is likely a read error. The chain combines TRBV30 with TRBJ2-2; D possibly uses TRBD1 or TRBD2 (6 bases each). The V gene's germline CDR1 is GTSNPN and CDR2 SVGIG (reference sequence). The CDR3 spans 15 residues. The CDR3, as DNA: TGTGCCTGGAGGAGTGCAGGGGAGGATACCGGGGAGCTGCTTTTT. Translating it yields CAWRSAGEDTGELLF.

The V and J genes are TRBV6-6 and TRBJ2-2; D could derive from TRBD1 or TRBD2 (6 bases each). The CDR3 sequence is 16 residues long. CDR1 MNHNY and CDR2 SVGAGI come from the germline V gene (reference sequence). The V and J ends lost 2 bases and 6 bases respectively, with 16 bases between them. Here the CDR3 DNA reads TGTGCCAGCAGTTACATGGGGGCGCGGGGCGCCGGGGAGCTGTTTTTT. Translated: CASSYMGARGAGELFF.

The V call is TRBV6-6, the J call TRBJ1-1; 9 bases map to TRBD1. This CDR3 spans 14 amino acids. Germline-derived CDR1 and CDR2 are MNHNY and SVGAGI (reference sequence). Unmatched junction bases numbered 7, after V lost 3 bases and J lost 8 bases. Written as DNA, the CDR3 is TGTGCCAGCAGTTATGGGACAGGGAGTCGCGAAGCTTTCTTT. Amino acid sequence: CASSYGTGSREAFF.

The CDR3 here is CASSFWGENKYF. DNA for the CDR3: TGTGCCAGCAGCTTCTGGGGGGAGAATAAGTACTTC. The V gene is TRBV5-6, the J gene TRBJ2-5, with a tentative D call TRBD2 (6 bases). The CDR3 sequence is 12 residues long. Per the germline V gene, CDR1 is SGHDT and CDR2 is YYEEEE. Deletions cut 2 bases from V and 12 bases from J, with 14 bases between.

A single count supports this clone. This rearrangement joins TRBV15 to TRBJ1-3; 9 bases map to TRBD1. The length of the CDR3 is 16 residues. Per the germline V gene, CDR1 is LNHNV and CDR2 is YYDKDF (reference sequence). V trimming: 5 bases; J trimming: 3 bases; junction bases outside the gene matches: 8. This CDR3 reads CATSDGQGSFGNTIYF. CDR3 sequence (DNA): TGTGCCACCAGCGACGGACAGGGGTCCTTTGGAAACACCATATATTTT.

As DNA, the CDR3 is TGTGCCAGCAGTTCATACTGGACTAGCGGGAGTAATGAGTATGAGCAGTTCTTC. It specifies CASSSYWTSGSNEYEQFF. The genes are TRBV28 and TRBJ2-1, with TRBD2 matching over 13 bases. This CDR3 region has 18 residues. Germline CDR1 is MDHEN and CDR2 is SYDVKM. V shed 4 bases and J 8 bases; nucleotides not matched to a gene: 14. The variable domain in full, with the rest retrieved from reference TRBV28 and TRBJ2-1, is DVKVTQSSRYLVKRTGEKVFLECVQDMDHENMFWYRQDPGLGLRLIYFSYDVKMKEKGDIPEGYSVSREKKERFSLILESASTNQTSMYLCASSSYWTSGSNEYEQFFGPGTRLTVL.

This chain's CDR3 is CASSDAYEQYF. CDR3 DNA sequence: TGTGCCAGCAGTGATGCCTACGAGCAGTACTTC. This rearrangement joins TRBV2 to TRBJ2-7, with no clear D. Deletions cut 3 bases from V and 2 bases from J, with 2 bases between. CDR1 and CDR2 from the germline V gene are SNHLY and FYNNEI. The CDR3 has 11 residues.

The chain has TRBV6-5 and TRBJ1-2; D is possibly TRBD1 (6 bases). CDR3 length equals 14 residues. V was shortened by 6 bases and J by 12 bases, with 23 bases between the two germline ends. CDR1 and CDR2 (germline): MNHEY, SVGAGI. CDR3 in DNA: TGTGCCAGCAGGCAGGGGACCGGGGGCGCGCCCGACACCTTC. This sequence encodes CASRQGTGGAPDTF.

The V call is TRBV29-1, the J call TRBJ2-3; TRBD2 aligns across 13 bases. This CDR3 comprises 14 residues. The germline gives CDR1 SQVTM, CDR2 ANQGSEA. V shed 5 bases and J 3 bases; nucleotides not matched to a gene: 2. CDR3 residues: CSVRLAGGTDTQYF. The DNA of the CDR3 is TGCAGCGTTAGACTAGCGGGAGGAACAGATACGCAGTATTTT.

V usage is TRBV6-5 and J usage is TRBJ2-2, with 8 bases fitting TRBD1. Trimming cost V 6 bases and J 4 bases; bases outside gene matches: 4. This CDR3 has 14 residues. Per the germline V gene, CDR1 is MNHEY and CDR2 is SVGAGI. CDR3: CASRQGASTGELFF. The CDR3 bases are TGTGCCAGCAGGCAGGGGGCAAGCACCGGGGAGCTGTTTTTT.

This CDR3 is CATISGRDSGELFF. CDR3 in DNA: TGCGCCACAATTAGCGGCCGCGACTCCGGGGAGCTGTTTTTT. The chain links TRBV10-1 to TRBJ2-2; the D gene is possibly TRBD2 (6 bases). Germline values: CDR1 WNHNN, CDR2 SYGVQD (reference sequence). V lost 10 bases and J 6 bases, leaving 18 bases between the germline ends. The CDR3 runs 14 residues.

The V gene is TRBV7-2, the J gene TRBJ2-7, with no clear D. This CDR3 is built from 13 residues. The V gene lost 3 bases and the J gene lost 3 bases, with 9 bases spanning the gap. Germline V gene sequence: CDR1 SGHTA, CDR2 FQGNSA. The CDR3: CASSFGQNYEQYF. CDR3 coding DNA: TGTGCCAGCAGCTTCGGCCAGAACTACGAGCAGTACTTC.